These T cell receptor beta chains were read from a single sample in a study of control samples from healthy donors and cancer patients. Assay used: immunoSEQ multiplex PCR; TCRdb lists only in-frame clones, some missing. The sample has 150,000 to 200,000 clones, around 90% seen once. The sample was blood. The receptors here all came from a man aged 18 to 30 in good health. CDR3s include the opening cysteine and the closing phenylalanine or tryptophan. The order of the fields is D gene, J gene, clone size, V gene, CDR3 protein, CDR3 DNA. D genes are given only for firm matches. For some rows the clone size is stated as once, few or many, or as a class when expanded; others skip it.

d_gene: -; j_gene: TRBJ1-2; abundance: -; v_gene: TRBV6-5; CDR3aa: CASSYSRGAVNYGYTF; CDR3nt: TGTGCCAGCAGTTACTCGAGGGGCGCGGTAAACTATGGCTACACCTTC
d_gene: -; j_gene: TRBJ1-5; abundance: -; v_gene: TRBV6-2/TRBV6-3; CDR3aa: CASSSTGYQPQHF; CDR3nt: TGTGCCAGCAGTTCTACAGGGTACCAGCCCCAGCATTTT
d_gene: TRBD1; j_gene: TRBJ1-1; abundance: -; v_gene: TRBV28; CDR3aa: CASSLTGGNTEAFF; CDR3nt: TGTGCCAGCAGTCTGACAGGGGGCAACACTGAAGCTTTCTTT
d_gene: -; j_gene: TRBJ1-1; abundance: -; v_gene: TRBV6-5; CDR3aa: CASIIDPESAEAFF; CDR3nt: TGTGCCAGCATTATAGACCCCGAGTCGGCTGAAGCTTTCTTT
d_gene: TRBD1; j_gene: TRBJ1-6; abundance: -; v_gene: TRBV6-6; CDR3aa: CASSPQGAHNSPLHF; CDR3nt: TGTGCCAGCAGTCCACAGGGGGCGCATAATTCACCCCTCCACTTT
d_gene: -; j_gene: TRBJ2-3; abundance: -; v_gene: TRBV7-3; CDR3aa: CASSLSGDPTDTQYF; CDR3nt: TGTGCCAGCAGCTTAAGCGGGGACCCCACAGATACGCAGTATTTT
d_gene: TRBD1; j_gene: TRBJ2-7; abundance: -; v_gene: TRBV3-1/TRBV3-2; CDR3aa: CASSQGTGSSYEQYF; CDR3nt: TGTGCCAGCAGCCAAGGGACAGGGAGCTCCTACGAGCAGTACTTC
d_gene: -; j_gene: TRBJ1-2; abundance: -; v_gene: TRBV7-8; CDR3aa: CASSLGFTNYGYTF; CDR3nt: TGTGCCAGCAGCTTAGGTTTCACAAACTATGGCTACACCTTC
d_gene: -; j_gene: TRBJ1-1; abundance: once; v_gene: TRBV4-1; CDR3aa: CASSQDQGFEAFF; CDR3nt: TGCGCCAGCAGCCAAGATCAAGGATTTGAAGCTTTCTTT
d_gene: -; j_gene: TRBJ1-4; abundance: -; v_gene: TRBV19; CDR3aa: CASSIGEVNEKLFF; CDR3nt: TGTGCCAGTAGTATAGGCGAGGTTAATGAAAAACTGTTTTTT